This T cell receptor (beta chain) was retrieved from a study of T cells in localized non-small cell lung cancer. The data were produced by immunoSEQ multiplex PCR, yet TCRdb's version contains in-frame clones alone and is incomplete. This sample has 65,000 or so clones, with about four fifths found just once. General observations from the study: For the top 100 tumor clones, a median roughly 56 also appeared in adjacent lung. Tumor showed lower T cell clonality than uninvolved adjacent lung, where it was highest. Only one tumor region went through sequencing, so heterogeneity may still be there.

Note on this clone: Its target is not known.

This CDR3 region has 13 residues. From germline, CDR1 is MDHEN and CDR2 SYDVKM. The V gene lost 5 bases and the J gene lost 7 bases, with 11 bases spanning the gap. This specimen consisted of PBMCs, obtained before any cancer treatment. The rearrangement links TRBV28 to TRBJ1-4; D unresolved. This sequence originates from a man between 40 and 70 years old with stage II lung adenocarcinoma. The chain's CDR3 is CASSPSGSEKLFF. In DNA, the CDR3 is TGTGCCAGCAGTCCGAGCGGGAGTGAAAAACTGTTTTTT.